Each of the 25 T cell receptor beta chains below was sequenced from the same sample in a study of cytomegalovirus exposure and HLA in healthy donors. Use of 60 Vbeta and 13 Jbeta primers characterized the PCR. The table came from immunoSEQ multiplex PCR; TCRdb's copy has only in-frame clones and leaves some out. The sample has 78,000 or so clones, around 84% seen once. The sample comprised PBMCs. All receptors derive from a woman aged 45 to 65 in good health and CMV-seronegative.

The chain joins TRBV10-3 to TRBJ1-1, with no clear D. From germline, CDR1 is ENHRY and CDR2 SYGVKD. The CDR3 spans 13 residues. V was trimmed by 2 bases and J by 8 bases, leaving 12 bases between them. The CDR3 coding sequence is TGTGCCATCAGTGAGGAGGGAAGGACCGAAGCTTTCTTT. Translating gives CAISEEGRTEAFF.

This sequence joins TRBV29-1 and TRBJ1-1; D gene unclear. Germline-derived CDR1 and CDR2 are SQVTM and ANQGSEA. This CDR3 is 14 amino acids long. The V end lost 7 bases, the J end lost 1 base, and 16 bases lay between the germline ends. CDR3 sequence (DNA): TGCAGCGCCTCCCTCAGGCCAGCGAACACTGAAGCTTTCTTT. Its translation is CSASLRPANTEAFF.

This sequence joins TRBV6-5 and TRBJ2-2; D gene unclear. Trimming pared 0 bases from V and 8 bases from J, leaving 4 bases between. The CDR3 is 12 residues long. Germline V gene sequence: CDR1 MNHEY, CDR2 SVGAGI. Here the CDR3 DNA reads TGTGCCAGCAGTTACTCGACTGGGGAGCTGTTTTTT. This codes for CASSYSTGELFF.

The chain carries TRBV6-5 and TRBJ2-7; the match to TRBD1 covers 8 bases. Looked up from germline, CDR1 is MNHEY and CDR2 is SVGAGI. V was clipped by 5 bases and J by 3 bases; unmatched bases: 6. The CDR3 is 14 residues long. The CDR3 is CASSPGTGRYEQYF. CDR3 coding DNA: TGTGCCAGCAGTCCAGGGACAGGCCGCTACGAGCAGTACTTC.

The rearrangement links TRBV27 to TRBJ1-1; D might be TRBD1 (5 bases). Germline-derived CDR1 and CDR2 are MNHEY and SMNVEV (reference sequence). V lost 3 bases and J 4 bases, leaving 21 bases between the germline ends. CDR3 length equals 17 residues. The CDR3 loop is CASSLGPGRLRSTEAFF. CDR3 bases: TGTGCCAGCAGTTTGGGTCCAGGGCGCCTTAGGAGCACTGAAGCTTTCTTT.

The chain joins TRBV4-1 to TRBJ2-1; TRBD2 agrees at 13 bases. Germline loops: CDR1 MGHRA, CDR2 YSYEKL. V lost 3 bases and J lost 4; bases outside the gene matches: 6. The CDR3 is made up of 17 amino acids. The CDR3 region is CASSQWTSGRLYNEQFF. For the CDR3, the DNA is TGCGCCAGCAGCCAGTGGACTAGCGGGAGACTTTACAATGAGCAGTTCTTC.

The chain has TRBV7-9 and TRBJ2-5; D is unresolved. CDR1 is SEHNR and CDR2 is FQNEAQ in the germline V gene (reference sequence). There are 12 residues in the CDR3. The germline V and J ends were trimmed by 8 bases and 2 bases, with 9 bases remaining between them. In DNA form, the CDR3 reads TGTGCCAGCCGAGTAGCTCAAGAGACCCAGTACTTC. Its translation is CASRVAQETQYF. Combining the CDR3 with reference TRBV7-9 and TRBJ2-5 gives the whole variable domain DTGVSQNPRHKITKRGQNVTFRCDPISEHNRLYWYRQTLGQGPEFLTYFQNEAQLEKSRLLSDRFSAERPKGSFSTLEIQRTEQGDSAMYLCASRVAQETQYFGPGTRLLVL.

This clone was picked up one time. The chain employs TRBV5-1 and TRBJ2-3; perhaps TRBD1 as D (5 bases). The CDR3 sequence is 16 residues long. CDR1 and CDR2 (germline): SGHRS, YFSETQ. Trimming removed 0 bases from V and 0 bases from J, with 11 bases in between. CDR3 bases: TGCGCCAGCAGCTTGGCCTTCGGACAAAGCACAGATACGCAGTATTTT. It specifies CASSLAFGQSTDTQYF.

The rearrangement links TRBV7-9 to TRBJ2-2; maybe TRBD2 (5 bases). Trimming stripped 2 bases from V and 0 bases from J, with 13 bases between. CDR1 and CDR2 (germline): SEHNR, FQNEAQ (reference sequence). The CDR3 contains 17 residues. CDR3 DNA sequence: TGTGCCAGCAGCTTATATTCGGGGTTAGCGAACACCGGGGAGCTGTTTTTT. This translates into CASSLYSGLANTGELFF.

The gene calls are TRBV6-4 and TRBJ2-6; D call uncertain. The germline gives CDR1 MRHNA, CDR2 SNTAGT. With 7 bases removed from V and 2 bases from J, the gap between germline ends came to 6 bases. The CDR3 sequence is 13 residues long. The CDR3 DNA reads TGTGCCAGCAAATCAACTGGGGCCAACGTCCTGACTTTC. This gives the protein CASKSTGANVLTF.

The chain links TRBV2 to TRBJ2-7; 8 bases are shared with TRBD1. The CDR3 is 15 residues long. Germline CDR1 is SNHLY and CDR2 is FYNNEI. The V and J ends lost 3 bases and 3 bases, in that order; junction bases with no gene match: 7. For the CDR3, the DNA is TGTGCCAGCAGTGATCAGGGGGCGCGTAGCTACGAGCAGTACTTC. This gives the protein CASSDQGARSYEQYF.

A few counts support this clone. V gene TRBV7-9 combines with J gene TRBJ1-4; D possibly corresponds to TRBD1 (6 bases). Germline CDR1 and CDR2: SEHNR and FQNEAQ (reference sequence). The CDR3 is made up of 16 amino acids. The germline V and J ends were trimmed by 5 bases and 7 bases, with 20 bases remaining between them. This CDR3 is CASSPPGGPGGEKLFF. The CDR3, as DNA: TGTGCCAGCAGCCCCCCCGGGGGCCCGGGGGGTGAAAAACTGTTTTTT.

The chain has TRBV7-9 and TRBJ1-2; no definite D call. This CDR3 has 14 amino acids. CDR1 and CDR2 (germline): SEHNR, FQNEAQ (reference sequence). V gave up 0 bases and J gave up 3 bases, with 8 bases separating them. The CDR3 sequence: CASSLALGHYGYTF. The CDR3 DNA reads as TGTGCCAGCAGCTTAGCGCTGGGCCACTATGGCTACACCTTC. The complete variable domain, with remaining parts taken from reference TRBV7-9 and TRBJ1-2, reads DTGVSQNPRHKITKRGQNVTFRCDPISEHNRLYWYRQTLGQGPEFLTYFQNEAQLEKSRLLSDRFSAERPKGSFSTLEIQRTEQGDSAMYLCASSLALGHYGYTFGSGTRLTVV.

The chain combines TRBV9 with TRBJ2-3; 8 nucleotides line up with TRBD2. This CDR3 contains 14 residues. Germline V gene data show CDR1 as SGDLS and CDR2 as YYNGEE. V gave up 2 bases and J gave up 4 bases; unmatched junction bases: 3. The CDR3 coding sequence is TGTGCCAGCAGCGTCGGCGGGGGGCCAGATACGCAGTATTTT. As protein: CASSVGGGPDTQYF. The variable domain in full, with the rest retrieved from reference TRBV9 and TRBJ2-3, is DSGVTQTPKHLITATGQRVTLRCSPRSGDLSVYWYQQSLDQGLQFLIQYYNGEERAKGNILERFSAQQFPDLHSELNLSSLELGDSALYFCASSVGGGPDTQYFGPGTRLTVL.

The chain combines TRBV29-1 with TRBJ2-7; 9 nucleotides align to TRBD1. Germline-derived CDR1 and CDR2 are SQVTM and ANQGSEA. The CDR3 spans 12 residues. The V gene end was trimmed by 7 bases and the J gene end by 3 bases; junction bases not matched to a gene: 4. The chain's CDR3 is CSARDRDYEQYF. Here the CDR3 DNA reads TGCAGCGCCAGGGACAGGGACTACGAGCAGTACTTC.

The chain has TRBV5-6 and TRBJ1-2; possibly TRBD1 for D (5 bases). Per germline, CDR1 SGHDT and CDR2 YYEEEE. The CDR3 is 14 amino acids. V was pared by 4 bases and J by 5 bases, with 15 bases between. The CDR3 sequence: CASSPDTKGYGYTF. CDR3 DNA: TGTGCCAGCAGCCCGGACACTAAGGGGTATGGCTACACCTTC.

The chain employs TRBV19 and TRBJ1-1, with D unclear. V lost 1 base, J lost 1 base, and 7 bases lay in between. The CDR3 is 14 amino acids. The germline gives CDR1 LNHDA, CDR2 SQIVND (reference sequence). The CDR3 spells CASSIAAENTEAFF. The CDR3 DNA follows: TGTGCCAGTAGTATAGCAGCGGAGAACACTGAAGCTTTCTTT. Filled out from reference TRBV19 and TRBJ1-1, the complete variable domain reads DGGITQSPKYLFRKEGQNVTLSCEQNLNHDAMYWYRQDPGQGLRLIYYSQIVNDFQKGDIAEGYSVSREKKESFPLTVTSAQKNPTAFYLCASSIAAENTEAFFGQGTRLTVV.

CDR3 protein: CASSLAVEGRGYTF. In DNA, the CDR3 is TGTGCCAGCAGCTTAGCGGTGGAGGGGCGGGGCTACACCTTC. The chain combines TRBV7-2 with TRBJ1-2; D possibly corresponds to TRBD1 (5 bases). This CDR3 contains 14 residues. V was trimmed by 0 bases and J by 8 bases, leaving 13 bases between them. Germline V gene sequence: CDR1 SGHTA, CDR2 FQGNSA.

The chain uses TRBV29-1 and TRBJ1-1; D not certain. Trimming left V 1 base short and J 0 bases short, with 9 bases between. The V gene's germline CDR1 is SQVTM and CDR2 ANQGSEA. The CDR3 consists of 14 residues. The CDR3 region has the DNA TGCAGCGTTGAAGCCAGAGGGATGAACACTGAAGCTTTCTTT. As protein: CSVEARGMNTEAFF.

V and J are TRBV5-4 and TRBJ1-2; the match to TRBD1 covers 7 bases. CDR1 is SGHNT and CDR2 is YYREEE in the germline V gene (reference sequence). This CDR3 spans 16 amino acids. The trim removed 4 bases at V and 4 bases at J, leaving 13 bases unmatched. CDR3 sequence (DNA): TGTGCCAGCAGCGCGGGACGGGACAGAAGTATCTATGGCTACACCTTC. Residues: CASSAGRDRSIYGYTF.

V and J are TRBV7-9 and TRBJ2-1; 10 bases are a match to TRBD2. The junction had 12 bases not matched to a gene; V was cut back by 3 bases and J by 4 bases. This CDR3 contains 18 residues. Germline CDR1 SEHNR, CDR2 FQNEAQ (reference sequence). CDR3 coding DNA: TGTGCCAGCAGCTTGGAAGGAAGGCCTAGCGGGAGTTACAATGAGCAGTTCTTC. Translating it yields CASSLEGRPSGSYNEQFF.

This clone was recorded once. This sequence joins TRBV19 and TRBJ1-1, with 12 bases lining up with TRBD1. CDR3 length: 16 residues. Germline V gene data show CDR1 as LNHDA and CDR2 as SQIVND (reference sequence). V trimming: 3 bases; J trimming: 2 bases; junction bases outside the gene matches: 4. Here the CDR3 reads CASSIRDRGRNTEAFF. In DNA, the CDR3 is TGTGCCAGTAGTATCCGGGACAGGGGGCGAAACACTGAAGCTTTCTTT.

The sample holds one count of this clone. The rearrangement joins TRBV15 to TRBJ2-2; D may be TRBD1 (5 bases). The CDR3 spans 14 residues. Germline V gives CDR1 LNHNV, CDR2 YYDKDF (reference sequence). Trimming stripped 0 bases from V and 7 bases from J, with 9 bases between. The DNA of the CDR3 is TGTGCCACCAGCAGAGATAGACAGAGCGGGGAGCTGTTTTTT. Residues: CATSRDRQSGELFF. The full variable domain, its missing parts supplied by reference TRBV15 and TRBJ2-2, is DAMVIQNPRYQVTQFGKPVTLSCSQTLNHNVMYWYQQKSSQAPKLLFHYYDKDFNNEADTPDNFQSRRPNTSFCFLDIRSPGLGDTAMYLCATSRDRQSGELFFGEGSRLTVL.

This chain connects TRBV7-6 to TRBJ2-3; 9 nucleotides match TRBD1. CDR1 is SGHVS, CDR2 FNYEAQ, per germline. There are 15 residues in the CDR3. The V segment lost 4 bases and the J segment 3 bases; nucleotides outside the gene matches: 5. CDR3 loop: CASSSQGAGTDTQYF. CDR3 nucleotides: TGTGCCAGCAGCTCACAGGGGGCAGGTACAGATACGCAGTATTTT.

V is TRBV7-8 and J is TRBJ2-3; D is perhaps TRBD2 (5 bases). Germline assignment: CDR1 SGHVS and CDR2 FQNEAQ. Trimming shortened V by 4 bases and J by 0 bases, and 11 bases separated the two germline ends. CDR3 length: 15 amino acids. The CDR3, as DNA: TGTGCCAGCAGCTCGCGGGTGCTCAGCACAGATACGCAGTATTTT. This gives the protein CASSSRVLSTDTQYF.